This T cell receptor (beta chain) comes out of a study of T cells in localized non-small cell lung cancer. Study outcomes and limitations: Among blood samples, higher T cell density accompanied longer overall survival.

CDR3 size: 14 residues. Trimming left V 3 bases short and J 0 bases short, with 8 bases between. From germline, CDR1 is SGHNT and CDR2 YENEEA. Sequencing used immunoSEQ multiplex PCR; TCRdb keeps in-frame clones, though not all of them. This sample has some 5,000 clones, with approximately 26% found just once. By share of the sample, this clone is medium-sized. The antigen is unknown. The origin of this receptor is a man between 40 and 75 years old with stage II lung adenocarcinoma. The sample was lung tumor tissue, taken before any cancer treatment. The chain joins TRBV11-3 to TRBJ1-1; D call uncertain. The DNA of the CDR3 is TGTGCCAGCAGCTTGGACGTTTTGAACACTGAAGCTTTCTTT. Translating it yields CASSLDVLNTEAFF.